The T cell receptor beta chain under discussion was sequenced for a study of T cell changes during pregnancy in multiple sclerosis. Sequencing was performed with immunoSEQ multiplex PCR; in TCRdb, only in-frame clones are kept and a portion is missing. The sample lists some 60,000 clones, 75% to 90% occurring once. The CDR3 covers 14 residues. Germline-derived CDR1 and CDR2 are MNHEY and SMNVEV (reference sequence). The V and J ends lost 4 bases and 6 bases, in that order; junction bases with no gene match: 5. The source of this sequence is a female donor with multiple sclerosis, enrolled in a pregnancy study. Material: CD4+ T cells from peripheral blood mononuclear cells, obtained in the third trimester of pregnancy. The chain uses TRBV27 and TRBJ2-1; 8 bases line up with TRBD2. In nucleotides, the CDR3 is TGTGCCAGCAGTTCGAGTCTAGCGGGCAATGAGCAGTTCTTC. Translated, it gives CASSSSLAGNEQFF.